These 23 T cell receptor beta chains came from one sample sequenced in a study of beta chain features in type 1 diabetes (dated by TCRdb to the late 2010s). Overall study results and their limits: A moderate but significant shortening of TCRB CDR3 length was observed in type 1 diabetes patients in all four CD4+ subsets.

These receptors' antigens are unknown. Libraries were prepared through the immunoSEQ multiplex PCR assay. The entire amount of isolated RNA was reverse transcribed using the High Capacity cDNA Reverse Transcription Kit, so the sequenced TCRB transcripts were expressed ones. TCRdb carries this immuneACCESS record with in-frame sequences only. Its versions omit some clonotypes, under half of them owing to an unresolved V gene in the studies checked, with the rest unexplained. The table for this sample lists some 350,000 clones; roughly a tenth of them were counted only once. The top ten hold less than 0.65% of the sample. Sequencing was performed on central memory CD4+ T cells from blood. The receptors shown here come from a man younger than 45 with type 1 diabetes.

This clone has more than one count but fewer than ten. A much larger clone lies a single base off, so this may be a read error. The CDR3 protein is CASSPNRDYGYTF. The CDR3 DNA follows: TGTGCCAGCAGCCCCAACAGGGACTATGGCTACACCTTC. The rearrangement joins TRBV5-5 to TRBJ1-2; tentatively, D is TRBD1 (6 bases). CDR3 length equals 13 residues. V lost 4 bases and J 3 bases, leaving 10 bases between the germline ends. The germline gives CDR1 SGHKS, CDR2 YYEKEE (reference sequence).

This clone was counted a few times. The gene calls are TRBV19 and TRBJ2-2; 7 nucleotides match TRBD2. The CDR3 is 14 residues long. With 1 base clipped from V and 13 bases from J, the junction kept 9 bases outside the gene matches. Germline lookup yields CDR1 LNHDA and CDR2 SQIVND (reference sequence). The CDR3 nucleotides read TGTGCCAGTAGTATAGTTTTGGCGGGGGACGGGCTGTTTTTT. Amino acid sequence: CASSIVLAGDGLFF.

This clone appeared many times. J is TRBJ2-7 and V is TRBV28, with D unclear. CDR3 size: 12 residues. V gave up 7 bases and J gave up 6 bases, with 13 bases separating them. CDR1 is MDHEN, CDR2 SYDVKM, per germline. Here the CDR3 reads CASIGSESEQYF. In nucleotides, the CDR3 is TGTGCCAGCATTGGGTCGGAGAGCGAGCAGTACTTC.

This clone was counted at least ten times. The chain links TRBV29-1 to TRBJ2-5; tentatively, D is TRBD1 or TRBD2 (5 bases each). CDR3 size: 12 residues. Trimming pared 8 bases from V and 2 bases from J, leaving 12 bases between. Per the germline V gene, CDR1 is SQVTM and CDR2 is ANQGSEA. CDR3 coding DNA: TGCAGCTCCGGGGCACAACAAGAGACCCAGTACTTC. It is translated as CSSGAQQETQYF.

Notes on this clone: Other DNA sequences of this sample code for an identical CDR3. This rearrangement joins TRBV5-6 to TRBJ2-5; no definite D call. CDR3 length: 12 amino acids. Germline loops: CDR1 SGHDT, CDR2 YYEEEE. V was clipped by 1 base and J by 2 bases, with 3 bases between them. CDR3: CASSLLQETQYF. The CDR3, as DNA: TGTGCCAGCAGCTTGTTACAAGAGACCCAGTACTTC.

This clone was counted a few times. The J gene is TRBJ1-2, the V gene TRBV7-2; D is undetermined. Trimming left V 5 bases short and J 8 bases short, with 15 bases between. Germline V gene sequence: CDR1 SGHTA, CDR2 FQGNSA. The CDR3 runs to 13 residues. CDR3 amino acids: CASSRSDFQGYTF. As DNA, the CDR3 is TGTGCCAGCAGCCGAAGTGACTTTCAGGGCTACACCTTC.

In its sample, this clone was seen a few times. This chain joins TRBV10-3 and TRBJ2-1; perhaps TRBD1 as D (6 bases). Between the trimmed V and J ends, which lost 7 bases and 3 bases, there was a span of 16 bases. CDR3 length: 15 amino acids. Germline V CDR1 and CDR2: ENHRY, SYGVKD. CDR3 amino acids: CAITEGTPYYNEQFF. The DNA for the CDR3 is TGTGCCATCACCGAAGGGACACCCTACTACAATGAGCAGTTCTTC.

This clone has ten or more counts. This chain uses TRBV7-2 with TRBJ2-1, with 9 positions matching TRBD2. Germline assignment: CDR1 SGHTA and CDR2 FQGNSA. V gave up 8 bases and J gave up 7 bases; unmatched junction bases: 12. This CDR3 is built from 15 residues. CDR3 amino acids: CASRVPGLAGNEQFF. As DNA, the CDR3 is TGTGCCAGCCGAGTCCCCGGGCTAGCGGGAAATGAGCAGTTCTTC.

The gene calls are TRBV27 and TRBJ2-6; no reliable D call. The CDR3 runs 14 residues. CDR1 is MNHEY and CDR2 is SMNVEV in the germline V gene (reference sequence). Deletions cut 6 bases from V and 4 bases from J, with 10 bases between. The DNA of the CDR3 is TGTGCCAGCAGGGACGGTCGGGGGGCCAACGTCCTGACTTTC. Translating gives CASRDGRGANVLTF.

This clone has only a few counts. V and J are TRBV5-1 and TRBJ1-4; D gene uncertain. CDR1 and CDR2 from the germline V gene are SGHRS and YFSETQ. This CDR3 comprises 12 residues. V lost 4 bases to trimming and J lost 11 bases, with 12 bases between them. The CDR3 loop reads CASSPERRKLFF. The DNA for the CDR3 is TGCGCCAGCAGCCCGGAGAGGCGGAAACTGTTTTTT.

The chain couples TRBV9 to TRBJ1-4, with 8 bases lining up with TRBD1. Germline trimming cut 3 bases from V and 5 bases from J; bases unmatched to any gene: 9. The germline CDR1 and CDR2 sequences are SGDLS and YYNGEE. This CDR3 has 16 amino acids. In nucleotides, the CDR3 is TGTGCCAGCAGCGCAGGACAGGGTCGCATAAATGAAAAACTGTTTTTT. This translates into CASSAGQGRINEKLFF.

The chain uses TRBV5-4 and TRBJ2-2; TRBD1 might be the D (6 bases). Trimming cost V 4 bases and J 4 bases, with 17 bases left between them. Germline values: CDR1 SGHNT, CDR2 YYREEE (reference sequence). The CDR3 has 16 residues. CDR3 loop: CASSSATGLTTGELFF. The CDR3 coding sequence is TGTGCCAGCAGCAGCGCGACAGGACTCACCACCGGGGAGCTGTTTTTT.

The chain uses TRBV7-6 and TRBJ2-1, with unresolved D. The CDR3 is 12 residues long. Per the germline V gene, CDR1 is SGHVS and CDR2 is FNYEAQ. V was cut by 1 base and J by 8 bases, with 6 bases left in between. Written as DNA, the CDR3 is TGTGCCAGCAGCTTAGGGTCCGATGAGCAGTTCTTC. Its translation: CASSLGSDEQFF. Complete variable domain (other parts from reference TRBV7-6 and TRBJ2-1): GAGVSQSPRYKVTKRGQDVALRCDPISGHVSLYWYRQALGQGPEFLTYFNYEAQQDKSGLPNDRFSAERPEGSISTLTIQRTEQRDSAMYRCASSLGSDEQFFGPGTRLTVL.

This clone showed up many times. This chain links TRBV11-1 with TRBJ1-4, with D perhaps TRBD1 (5 bases). Germline CDR1 and CDR2: SGHAT and FQDESV (reference sequence). The CDR3 is 14 amino acids. Trimming shortened V by 5 bases and J by 2 bases, and 9 bases separated the two germline ends. CDR3 in amino acids: CASSGGTTNEKLFF. The CDR3 DNA sequence: TGTGCCAGCAGCGGGGGGACGACTAATGAAAAACTGTTTTTT.

This clone has only a few counts. The chain combines TRBV6-1 with TRBJ2-7, with a weak D call TRBD2 (5 bases). The CDR3 length is 12 residues. Germline CDR1 is MNHNS and CDR2 is SASEGT. V was trimmed by 6 bases and J by 3 bases, leaving 9 bases between them. CDR3: CASSSRDYEQYF. The CDR3 DNA is TGTGCCAGCAGCAGCCGGGACTACGAGCAGTACTTC.

This clone has more than one count but fewer than ten. This chain links TRBV7-9 with TRBJ1-1; D gene uncertain. CDR1 and CDR2 (germline): SEHNR, FQNEAQ (reference sequence). The CDR3 loop spans 15 amino acids. V was pared by 0 bases and J by 6 bases, with 14 bases between. Written as DNA, the CDR3 is TGTGCCAGCAGCTTAGCCCCAGGTTATGGCTCTGAAGCTTTCTTT. Its translation: CASSLAPGYGSEAFF.

The chain is built from TRBV5-1 and TRBJ2-2, with D maybe TRBD2 (5 bases). In germline, CDR1 is SGHRS, CDR2 YFSETQ. The CDR3 totals 15 residues. V lost 0 bases, J lost 5 bases, and 11 bases lay in between. The CDR3 nucleotides are TGCGCCAGCAGCTTGGTTCCTAGCCTGACCGGGGAGCTGTTTTTT. Translation: CASSLVPSLTGELFF.

Many counts were recorded for this clone. The chain has TRBV6-6 and TRBJ2-5; 8 positions agree with TRBD1. CDR1 and CDR2 from the germline V gene are MNHNY and SVGAGI (reference sequence). Trimming at V came to 6 bases and at J to 1 base, leaving 7 bases not matched to a gene. The CDR3 consists of 15 residues. The CDR3, as DNA: TGTGCCAGCAGCCCCGGGACAGGCCGCCAAGAGACCCAGTACTTC. Translation: CASSPGTGRQETQYF.

The CDR3 nucleotides read TGTGCCAGCAGTGAACCGGGACAGGGGATCACCATATATTTT. It is translated as CASSEPGQGITIYF. The rearrangement links TRBV6-1 to TRBJ1-3, with 10 bases lining up with TRBD1. Germline values: CDR1 MNHNS, CDR2 SASEGT. Unmatched junction bases numbered 4, after V lost 2 bases and J lost 9 bases. The length of the CDR3 is 14 residues.

This clone was seen at least ten times. The gene calls are TRBV14 and TRBJ2-7; 7 nucleotides align to TRBD2. The CDR3 spans 16 residues. From germline, CDR1 is SGHDN and CDR2 FVKESK. J gave up 6 bases and V 5 bases, and 16 bases lay outside the gene matches. As DNA, the CDR3 is TGTGCCAGCAGCTCTATATGGCGGGAGAGGTGTTGCGAGCAGTACTTC. This encodes CASSSIWRERCCEQYF.

This clone was seen a few times. The chain combines TRBV7-2 with TRBJ2-7, with 7 positions matching TRBD1. The J segment lost 4 bases and the V segment lost 3 bases, leaving 9 bases of the junction unmatched. The CDR3 is made up of 15 amino acids. The V gene's germline CDR1 is SGHTA and CDR2 FQGNSA. Written as DNA, the CDR3 is TGTGCCAGCAGCTTCCGACAGGGTAGGATGTACGAGCAGTACTTC. It translates to CASSFRQGRMYEQYF.

The rearrangement links TRBV4-3 to TRBJ2-3; 11 positions agree with TRBD1. CDR3 size: 17 residues. V shed 4 bases, J shed 3 bases, and the junction held 9 bases outside the gene matches. Germline V CDR1 and CDR2: LGHNA, YSLEER. The CDR3 spells CASSLNPGTGGTDTQYF. The CDR3 DNA sequence: TGCGCCAGCAGCCTCAACCCAGGGACAGGGGGAACAGATACGCAGTATTTT.

This clone was counted a few times. The rearrangement links TRBV5-4 to TRBJ1-4, with 7 bases matching TRBD1. Germline values: CDR1 SGHNT, CDR2 YYREEE (reference sequence). The CDR3 runs 15 residues. J was trimmed by 5 bases and V by 4 bases; bases with no gene match: 8. CDR3 sequence reads: CASSPSGTENEKLFF. The DNA of the CDR3 is TGTGCCAGCAGCCCATCCGGGACAGAGAATGAAAAACTGTTTTTT.